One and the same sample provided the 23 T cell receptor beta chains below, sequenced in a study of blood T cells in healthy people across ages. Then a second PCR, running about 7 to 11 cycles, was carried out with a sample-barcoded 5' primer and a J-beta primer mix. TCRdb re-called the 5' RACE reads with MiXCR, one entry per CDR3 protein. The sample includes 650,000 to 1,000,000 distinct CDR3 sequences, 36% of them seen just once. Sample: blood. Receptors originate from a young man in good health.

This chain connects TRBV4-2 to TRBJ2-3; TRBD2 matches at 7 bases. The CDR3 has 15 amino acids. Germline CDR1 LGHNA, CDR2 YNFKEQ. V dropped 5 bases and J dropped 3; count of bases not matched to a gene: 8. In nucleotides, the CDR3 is TGTGCCAGCAGCTTCCGTGGGGGGGGGACAGATACGCAGTATTTT. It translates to CASSFRGGGTDTQYF.

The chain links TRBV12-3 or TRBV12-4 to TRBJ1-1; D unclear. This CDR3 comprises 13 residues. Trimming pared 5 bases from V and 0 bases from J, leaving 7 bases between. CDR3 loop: CASSDDLNTEAFF. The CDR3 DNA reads TGTGCCAGCAGTGACGACTTGAACACTGAAGCTTTCTTT.

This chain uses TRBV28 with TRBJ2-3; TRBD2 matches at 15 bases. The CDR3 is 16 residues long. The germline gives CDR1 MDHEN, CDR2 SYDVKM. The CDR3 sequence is CATMGLAGGSTDTQYF. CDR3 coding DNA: TGTGCTACTATGGGACTAGCGGGGGGTTCCACAGATACGCAGTATTTT.

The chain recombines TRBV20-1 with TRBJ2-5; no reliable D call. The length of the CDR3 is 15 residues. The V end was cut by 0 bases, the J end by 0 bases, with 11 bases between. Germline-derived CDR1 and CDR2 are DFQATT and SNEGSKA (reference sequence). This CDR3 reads CSARDLYGYQETQYF. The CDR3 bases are TGCAGTGCTAGAGATCTATACGGTTACCAAGAGACCCAGTACTTC.

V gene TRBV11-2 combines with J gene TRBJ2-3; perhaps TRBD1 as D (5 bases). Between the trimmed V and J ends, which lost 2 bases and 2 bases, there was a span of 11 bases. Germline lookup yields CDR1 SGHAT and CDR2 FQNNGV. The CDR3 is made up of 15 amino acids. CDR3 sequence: CASSLTGRPTDTQYF. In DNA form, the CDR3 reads TGTGCCAGCAGCTTAACAGGTCGGCCCACAGATACGCAGTATTTT.

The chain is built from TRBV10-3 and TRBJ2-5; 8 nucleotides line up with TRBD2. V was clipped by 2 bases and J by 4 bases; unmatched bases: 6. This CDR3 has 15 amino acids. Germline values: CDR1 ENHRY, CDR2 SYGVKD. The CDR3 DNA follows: TGTGCCATCAGTGAGAACAGCGGGGGTAGAGAGACCCAGTACTTC. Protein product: CAISENSGGRETQYF.

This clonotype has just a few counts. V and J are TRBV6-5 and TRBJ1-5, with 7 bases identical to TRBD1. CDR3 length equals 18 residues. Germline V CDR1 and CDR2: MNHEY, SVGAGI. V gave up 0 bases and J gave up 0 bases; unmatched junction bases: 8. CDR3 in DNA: TGTGCCAGCAGTTACTCGTTCCGGGACAGATATAGCAATCAGCCCCAGCATTTT. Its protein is CASSYSFRDRYSNQPQHF.

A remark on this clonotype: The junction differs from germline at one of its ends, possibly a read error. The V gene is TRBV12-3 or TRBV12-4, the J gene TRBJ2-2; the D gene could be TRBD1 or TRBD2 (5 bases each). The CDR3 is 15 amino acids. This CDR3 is CASSLGRRNTGELFF. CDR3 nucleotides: TGTGCTAGCAGTTTGGGACGGAGGAACACCGGGGAGCTGTTTTTT.

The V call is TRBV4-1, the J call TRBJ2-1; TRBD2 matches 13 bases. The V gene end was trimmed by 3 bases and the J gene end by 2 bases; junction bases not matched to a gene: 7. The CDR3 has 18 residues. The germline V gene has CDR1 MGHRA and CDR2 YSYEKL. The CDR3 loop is CASSHGLAGVRPYNEQFF. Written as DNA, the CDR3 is TGCGCCAGCAGCCACGGACTAGCGGGGGTCCGCCCCTACAATGAGCAGTTCTTC.

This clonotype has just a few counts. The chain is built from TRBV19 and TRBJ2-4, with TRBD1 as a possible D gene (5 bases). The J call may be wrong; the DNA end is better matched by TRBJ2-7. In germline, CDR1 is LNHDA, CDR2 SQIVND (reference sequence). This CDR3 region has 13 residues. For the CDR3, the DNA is TGTGCCAGTAGTATGACAGCAACCTACGAGCAGTACTTC. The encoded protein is CASSMTATYEQYF.

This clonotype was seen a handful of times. The CDR3 reads CSARRLAGGIQETQYF. CDR3 nucleotide sequence: TGCAGTGCTAGGCGCCTAGCGGGGGGGATTCAAGAGACCCAGTACTTC. This chain uses TRBV20-1 with TRBJ2-5; 12 bases are a match to TRBD2. The V and J ends lost 3 bases and 2 bases, in that order; junction bases with no gene match: 7. The CDR3 totals 16 residues. The germline V gene encodes CDR1 DFQATT and CDR2 SNEGSKA (reference sequence).

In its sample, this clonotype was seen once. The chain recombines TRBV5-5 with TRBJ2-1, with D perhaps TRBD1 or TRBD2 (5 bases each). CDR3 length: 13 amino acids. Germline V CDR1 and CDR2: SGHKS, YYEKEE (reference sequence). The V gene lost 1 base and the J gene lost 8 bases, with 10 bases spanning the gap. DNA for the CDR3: TGTGCCAGCAGCTTGCGAGGGGCGGATGAGCAGTTCTTC. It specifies CASSLRGADEQFF.

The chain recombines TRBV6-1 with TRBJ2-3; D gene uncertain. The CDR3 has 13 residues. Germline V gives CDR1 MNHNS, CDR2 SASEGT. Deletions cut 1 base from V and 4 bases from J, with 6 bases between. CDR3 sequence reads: CASSEGEADTQYF. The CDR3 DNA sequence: TGTGCCAGCAGTGAAGGAGAGGCAGATACGCAGTATTTT.

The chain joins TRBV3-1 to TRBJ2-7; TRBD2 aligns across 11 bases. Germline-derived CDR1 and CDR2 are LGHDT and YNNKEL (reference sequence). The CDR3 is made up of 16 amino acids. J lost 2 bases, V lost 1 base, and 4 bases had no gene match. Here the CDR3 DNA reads TGTGCCAGCAGCCAAGGCCGACTAGCGGGGCCCTACGAGCAGTACTTC. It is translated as CASSQGRLAGPYEQYF.

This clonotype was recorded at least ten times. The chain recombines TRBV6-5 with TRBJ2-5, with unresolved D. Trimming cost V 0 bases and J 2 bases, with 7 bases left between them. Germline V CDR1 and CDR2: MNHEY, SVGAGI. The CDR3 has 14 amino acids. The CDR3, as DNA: TGTGCCAGCAGTTACTCGGCAATTCAAGAGACCCAGTACTTC. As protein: CASSYSAIQETQYF.

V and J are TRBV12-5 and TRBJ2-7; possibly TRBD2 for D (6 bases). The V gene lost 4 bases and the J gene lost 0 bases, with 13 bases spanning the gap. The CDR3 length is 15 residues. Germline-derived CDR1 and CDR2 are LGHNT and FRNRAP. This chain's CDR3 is CASGSRTTRSYEQYF. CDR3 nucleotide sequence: TGTGCTAGTGGTTCCCGGACTACCCGCTCCTACGAGCAGTACTTC.

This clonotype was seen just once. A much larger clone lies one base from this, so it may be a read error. The CDR3 loop is CASSLGSSASSYNEQYF. CDR3 DNA sequence: TGTGCCAGCAGCTTAGGATCTAGCGCGAGCTCCTACAATGAGCAGTACTTC. The V gene is TRBV11-2, the J gene TRBJ2-1, with D tentatively TRBD2 (6 bases). The closer fit of TRBJ2-7 to the DNA end suggests the J call may be wrong. The germline V gene encodes CDR1 SGHAT and CDR2 FQNNGV. The length of the CDR3 is 17 residues.

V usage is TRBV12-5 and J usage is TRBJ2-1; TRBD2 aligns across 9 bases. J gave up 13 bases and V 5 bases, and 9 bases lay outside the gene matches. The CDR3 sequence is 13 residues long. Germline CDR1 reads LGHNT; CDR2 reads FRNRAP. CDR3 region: CASGASGEETQFF. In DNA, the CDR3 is TGTGCTAGTGGTGCTAGCGGGGAAGAGACCCAGTTCTTC.

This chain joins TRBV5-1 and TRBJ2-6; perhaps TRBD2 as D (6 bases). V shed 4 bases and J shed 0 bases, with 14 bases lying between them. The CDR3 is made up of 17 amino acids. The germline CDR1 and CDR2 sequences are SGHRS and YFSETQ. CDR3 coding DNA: TGCGCCAGCAGCGGGGGGTACCAGCTCTCTGGGGCCAACGTCCTGACTTTC. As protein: CASSGGYQLSGANVLTF.

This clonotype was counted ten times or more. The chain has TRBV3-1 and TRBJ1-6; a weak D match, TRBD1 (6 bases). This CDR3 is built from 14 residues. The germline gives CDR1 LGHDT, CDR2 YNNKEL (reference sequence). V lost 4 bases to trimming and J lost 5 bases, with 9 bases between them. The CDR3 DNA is TGTGCCAGCAGCCTCGGACAGCATAATTCACCCCTCCACTTT. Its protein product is CASSLGQHNSPLHF. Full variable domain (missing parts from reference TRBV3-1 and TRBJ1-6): DTAVSQTPKYLVTQMGNDKSIKCEQNLGHDTMYWYKQDSKKFLKIMFSYNNKELIINETVPNRFSPKSPDKAHLNLHINSLELGDSAVYFCASSLGQHNSPLHFGNGTRLTVT.

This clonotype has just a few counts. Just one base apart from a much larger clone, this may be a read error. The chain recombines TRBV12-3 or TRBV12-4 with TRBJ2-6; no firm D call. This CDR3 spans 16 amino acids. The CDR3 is CTSSRLTSSGANVLTF. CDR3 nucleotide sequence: TGTACCAGCAGTAGGTTGACATCCTCTGGGGCCAACGTCCTGACTTTC.

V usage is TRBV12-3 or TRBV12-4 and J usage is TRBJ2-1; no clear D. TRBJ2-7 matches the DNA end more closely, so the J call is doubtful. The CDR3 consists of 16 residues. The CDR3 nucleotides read TGTGCCAGCAGTTTCCCGGACGGTAGCTCCTACAATGAGCAGTACTTC. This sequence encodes CASSFPDGSSYNEQYF.

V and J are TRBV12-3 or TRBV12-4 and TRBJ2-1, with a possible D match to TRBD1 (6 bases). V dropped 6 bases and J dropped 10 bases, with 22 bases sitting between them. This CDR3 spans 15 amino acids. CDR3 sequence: CASSALWGRGNEQFF. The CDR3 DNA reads TGTGCCAGCAGCGCCCTTTGGGGCAGGGGCAACGAGCAGTTCTTC.